A selection of T cell receptor beta chains follows, all from one sample in a study. TCRdb independently ran MiXCR on the RT-PCR reads; one entry per CDR3 protein. The sample holds about 680,000 distinct CDR3 sequences, more than 13% seen once. Sequenced sample: memory CD4+ T cells from blood. These receptors came from a female donor in good health, serving as a healthy control. The CDR3 runs from the conserved cysteine through the conserved F or W. The D gene is left open where the match is weak. The size of a clone is reported for some rows only, either as once, few or many, or as a class for expanded clones.

TRBV20-1	TRBJ2-1	few	TRBD2	TGCAGTGCCAGAGGAGCGGGAGGGGAATACAATGAGCAGTTCTTC	CSARGAGGEYNEQFF
TRBV5-4	TRBJ1-4	NA	NA	TGTGCCAGCAGCCGCACTTTGGGGCAGGGGGAAAAACTGTTTTTT	CASSRTLGQGEKLFF
TRBV24-1	TRBJ2-1	NA	TRBD1	TGTGCCACCAGTGATACCAAGACAGGGGGCAATGAGCAGTTCTTC	CATSDTKTGGNEQFF
TRBV20-1	TRBJ2-1	few	TRBD2	TGCAGTGCTGGGGGGAGCGGGAGGGCCGGGGTTGGGAATGAGCAGTTCTTC	CSAGGSGRAGVGNEQFF
TRBV6-5	TRBJ1-6	many	NA	TGTGCCAGCAAGAGTGTGAGCTCCTATAATTCACCCCTCCACTTT	CASKSVSSYNSPLHF
TRBV29-1	TRBJ2-6	few	NA	TGCAGCGCCGGAGGGGGAGGGCTCTCTGGGGCCAACGTCCTGACTTTC	CSAGGGGLSGANVLTF
TRBV9	TRBJ2-7	few	TRBD2	TGTGCCAGCAGCGTAGGGCCGACTAGCGGGGTCTACGAGCAGTACTTC	CASSVGPTSGVYEQYF
TRBV7-2	TRBJ2-3	many	TRBD1	TGTGCCAGCAGCTCGTACGGACAGGGGAACGCAGATACGCAGTATTTT	CASSSYGQGNADTQYF
TRBV15	TRBJ1-5	few	TRBD1	TGTGCCACCAGCAGCGGACAGGGGGCGAGCAATCAGCCCCAGCATTTT	CATSSGQGASNQPQHF
TRBV11-2	TRBJ2-7	NA	TRBD1	TGTGCCAGCAGCCCAGGGACAGGGGGACCCTACGAGCAGTACTTC	CASSPGTGGPYEQYF
TRBV30	TRBJ2-7	NA	TRBD1	TGTGCCTGGAGCAAAGGGACAGCCTCCGAGCAGTACTTC	CAWSKGTASEQYF
TRBV20-1	TRBJ2-2	NA	TRBD2	TGCAGTGCTAGAGTGGCGGGAGAGGTCACCGGGGAGCTGTTTTTT	CSARVAGEVTGELFF
TRBV2	TRBJ2-1	NA	NA	TGTGCCAGCAGTGAGAGGACTAGGGGGACGAGTGAGCAGTTCTTC	CASSERTRGTSEQFF
TRBV6-5	TRBJ2-1	NA	TRBD2	TGTGCCAGCATCCCGACTAGCGGGAGAGGGAATGAGCAGTTCTTC	CASIPTSGRGNEQFF
TRBV7-7	TRBJ1-3	few	TRBD1	TGTGCTAGCAGCCCAACAACCGGACAGGGGGCCGGCAACACCATATATTTT	CASSPTTGQGAGNTIYF
TRBV20-1	TRBJ2-2	few	NA	TGCAGTCCTCAGAGCCGAGGGGGACTGAGAAACACCGGGGAGCTGTTTTTT	CSPQSRGGLRNTGELFF
TRBV20-1	TRBJ2-3	many	NA	TGCAGTGCTCTTCCCTCCACAGGGAGGTTAAATACGCAGTATTTT	CSALPSTGRLNTQYF
TRBV15	TRBJ2-7	NA	NA	TGTGCCACCAGCAGAGTTCTAGCGCCCGAGCAGTACTTC	CATSRVLAPEQYF